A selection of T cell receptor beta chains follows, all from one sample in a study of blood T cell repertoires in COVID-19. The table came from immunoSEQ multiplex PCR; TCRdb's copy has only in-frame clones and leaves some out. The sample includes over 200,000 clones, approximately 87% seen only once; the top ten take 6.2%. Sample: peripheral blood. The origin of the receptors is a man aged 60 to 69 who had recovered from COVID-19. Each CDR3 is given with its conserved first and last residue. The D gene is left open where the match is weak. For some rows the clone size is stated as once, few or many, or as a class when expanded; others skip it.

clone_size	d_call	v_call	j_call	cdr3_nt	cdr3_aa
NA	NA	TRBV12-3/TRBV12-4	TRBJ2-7	TGTGCCAGCAGCACTGGCTCCTACGAGCAGTACTTC	CASSTGSYEQYF
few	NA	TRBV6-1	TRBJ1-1	TGTGCCAGCAGTGAACACGCGTCCCCTGAAGCTTTCTTT	CASSEHASPEAFF
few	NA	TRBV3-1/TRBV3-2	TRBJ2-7	TGTGCCAGCAGTCTGAGCTCCTACGAGCAGTACTTC	CASSLSSYEQYF
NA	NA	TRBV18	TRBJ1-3	TGTGCCAGCTCACCACGAACGCTCTCAGGGGCAGGAAACACCATATATTTT	CASSPRTLSGAGNTIYF
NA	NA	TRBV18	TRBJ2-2	TGTGCCAGCTCACCGACAGCGCGAAACACCGGGGAGCTGTTTTTT	CASSPTARNTGELFF
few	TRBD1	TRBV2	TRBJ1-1	TGTGCCAGCAGAGACAGGGCCATGAACACTGAAGCTTTCTTT	CASRDRAMNTEAFF
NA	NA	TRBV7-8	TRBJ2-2	TGTGCCAGCAGCTTTGGAGCAGAAGGGGAGCTGTTTTTT	CASSFGAEGELFF
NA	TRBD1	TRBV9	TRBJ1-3	TGTGCCAGCAGCCGGACAGGTGGAAACACCATATATTTT	CASSRTGGNTIYF
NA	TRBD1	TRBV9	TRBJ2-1	TGTGCCAGCAGCCTAGGGACAGGGGGCAATGAGCAGTTCTTC	CASSLGTGGNEQFF
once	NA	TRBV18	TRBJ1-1	TGTGCCAGCTCACCAACCCTTCAGGGCGGGAACACTGAAGCTTTCTTT	CASSPTLQGGNTEAFF
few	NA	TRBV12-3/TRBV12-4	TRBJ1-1	TGTGCCAGCACCCTGTTCACTGAAGCTTTCTTT	CASTLFTEAFF
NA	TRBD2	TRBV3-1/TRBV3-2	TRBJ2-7	TGTGCCAGCAGCCAAGTCGGGACTAGCGTAACCTACGAGCAGTACTTT	CASSQVGTSVTYEQYF
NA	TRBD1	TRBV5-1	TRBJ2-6	TGCGCCAGCAGTAGAGATCCCGGGACAGCTAACTCTGGGGCCAACGTCCTGACTTTC	CASSRDPGTANSGANVLTF
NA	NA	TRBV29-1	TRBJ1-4	TGCAGCGTTAGGGAGGGTTTGGAAAGTGAAAAACTGTTTTTT	CSVREGLESEKLFF
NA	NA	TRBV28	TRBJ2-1	TGTGCCAGCAGCCAACTTCAGGGGGAGCAGTTCTTC	CASSQLQGEQFF
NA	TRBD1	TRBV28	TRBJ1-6	TGTGCCAGCAGTCGTGGGACAGGTGGGAGCTCCTATAATTCACCCCTCCACTTT	CASSRGTGGSSYNSPLHF
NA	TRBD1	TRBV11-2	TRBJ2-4	TGTGCCAGCAGCTTAGATCACAGGGGGTCGGTAAACATTCAGTACTTC	CASSLDHRGSVNIQYF
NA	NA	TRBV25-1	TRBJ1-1	TGTGCCAGCAGTGAACCGGCTGGTACAGGGAAGAACACTGAAGCTTTCTTT	CASSEPAGTGKNTEAFF
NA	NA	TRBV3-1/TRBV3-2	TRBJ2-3	TGTGCCAGCTCAGGGTCTGGCACAGATACGCAGTATTTT	CASSGSGTDTQYF
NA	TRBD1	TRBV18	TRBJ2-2	TGTGCCAGCTCACGGACAGGGGCCACCGGGGAGCTGTTTTTT	CASSRTGATGELFF
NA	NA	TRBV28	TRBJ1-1	TGTGCCAGCAGTCCCTACTCTACGGTGAACACTGAAGCTTTCTTT	CASSPYSTVNTEAFF
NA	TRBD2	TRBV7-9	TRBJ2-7	TGTGCCAGCAGCTTAAATACGGGAGGGGAGCAGTACTTC	CASSLNTGGEQYF
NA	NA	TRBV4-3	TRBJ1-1	TGCGCCAGCAGCCAAGAGGGGGGGACTGAAGCTTTCTTT	CASSQEGGTEAFF
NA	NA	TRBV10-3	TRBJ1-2	TGTGCCACCACCGACAGGACTGCTGGCTACACCTTC	CATTDRTAGYTF
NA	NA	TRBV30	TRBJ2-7	TGTGCCTGGAAAAGCGGACAGTCCTACGAGCAGTACTTC	CAWKSGQSYEQYF
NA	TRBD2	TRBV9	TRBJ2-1	TGTGCCAGCAGCGTAGGCGCTAGCGGGGCTCCTCCCTACAATGAGCAGTTCTTC	CASSVGASGAPPYNEQFF
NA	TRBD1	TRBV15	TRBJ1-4	TGTGCCACCAGCAGAGACCGACCGGGACAGAAGAGAAAACTGTTTTTT	CATSRDRPGQKRKLFF
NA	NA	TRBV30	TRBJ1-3	TGTGCCTGGAGTATAACAGGCCTTGGAGGGGTCACCATATATTTT	CAWSITGLGGVTIYF